The 2 T cell receptor beta chains below all came from one sample that was sequenced in a study of blood T cell repertoires in COVID-19. Sequencing used immunoSEQ multiplex PCR; TCRdb keeps in-frame clones, though not all of them. The table records around 160,000 clones, around 91% of them present only once. Sequences were obtained from peripheral blood. These TCRs come from a man between 18 and 35 years old with COVID-19, enrolled during active disease.

The V call is TRBV15, the J call TRBJ2-5; 10 bases fit TRBD1. Germline lookup yields CDR1 LNHNV and CDR2 YYDKDF (reference sequence). This CDR3 spans 17 amino acids. The V and J ends lost 0 bases and 4 bases, in that order; junction bases with no gene match: 8. The CDR3 sequence is CATSRDLEGTGVETQYF. The CDR3 bases are TGTGCCACCAGCAGAGATCTAGAGGGGACAGGGGTAGAGACCCAGTACTTC.

The rearrangement links TRBV28 to TRBJ2-1; 9 nucleotides agree with TRBD2. CDR1 is MDHEN and CDR2 is SYDVKM in the germline V gene. CDR3 size: 15 residues. V gave up 3 bases and J gave up 6 bases; unmatched junction bases: 6. The CDR3 protein is CASSFGLAGLNEQFF. The CDR3 region has the DNA TGTGCCAGCAGTTTTGGGCTAGCGGGACTCAATGAGCAGTTCTTC.